The 4 T cell receptor beta chains below were found in one sample sequenced in a study of blood T cell repertoires in COVID-19. The repertoire was sequenced with immunoSEQ multiplex PCR; TCRdb's copy has only in-frame clones and lacks some. The sample lists approximately 180,000 clones; 75% to 85% were seen once. Specimen: PBMCs or T cells enriched from blood (not recorded which). These receptors came from a man in his forties or fifties who had recovered from COVID-19.

V gene TRBV7-9 combines with J gene TRBJ1-3; 12 nucleotides match TRBD1. This CDR3 is built from 17 residues. V lost 1 base to trimming and J lost 5 bases; unmatched junction nucleotides: 6. Germline CDR1 SEHNR, CDR2 FQNEAQ (reference sequence). The CDR3, as DNA: TGTGCCAGCAGCTTAGAGGGACAGGGGGCGAGTCGAAACACCATATATTTT. Translated, it gives CASSLEGQGASRNTIYF.

V gene TRBV28 combines with J gene TRBJ1-2; the D gene is possibly TRBD1 (6 bases). V lost 2 bases, J lost 7 bases, and 11 bases lay in between. This CDR3 has 13 amino acids. From germline, CDR1 is MDHEN and CDR2 SYDVKM. Here the CDR3 reads CASSLLAGVGYTF. In DNA form, the CDR3 reads TGTGCCAGCAGTTTACTGGCAGGGGTTGGCTACACCTTC.

The chain joins TRBV9 to TRBJ1-3; TRBD1 matches 7 bases. Germline V gene lookup returns CDR1 SGDLS and CDR2 YYNGEE. J lost 0 bases, V lost 3 bases, and 3 bases had no gene match. The CDR3 is 15 residues long. The DNA of the CDR3 is TGTGCCAGCAGCGCGACAGGGAACTCTGGAAACACCATATATTTT. Translation gives CASSATGNSGNTIYF.

The chain links TRBV6-1 to TRBJ1-2; 9 nucleotides line up with TRBD1. Germline assignment: CDR1 MNHNS and CDR2 SASEGT. J lost 3 bases, V lost 3 bases, and 5 bases had no gene match. CDR3 length: 15 amino acids. The CDR3, as DNA: TGTGCCAGCAGTGACCCCGGGACAGGGCACTATGGCTACACCTTC. Amino acids: CASSDPGTGHYGYTF.